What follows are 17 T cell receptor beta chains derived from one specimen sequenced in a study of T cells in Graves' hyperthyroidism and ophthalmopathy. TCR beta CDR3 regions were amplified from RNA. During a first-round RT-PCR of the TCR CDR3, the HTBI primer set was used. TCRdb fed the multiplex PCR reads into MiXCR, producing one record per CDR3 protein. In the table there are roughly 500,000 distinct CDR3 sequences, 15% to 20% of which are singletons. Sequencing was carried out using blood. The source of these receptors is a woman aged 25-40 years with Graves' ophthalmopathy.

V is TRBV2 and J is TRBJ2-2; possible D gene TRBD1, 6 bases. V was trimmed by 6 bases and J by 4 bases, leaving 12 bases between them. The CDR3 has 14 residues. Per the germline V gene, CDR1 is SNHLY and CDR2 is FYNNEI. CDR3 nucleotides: TGTGCCAGCAGGCCCACAGGGCCCACCGGGGAGCTGTTTTTT. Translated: CASRPTGPTGELFF.

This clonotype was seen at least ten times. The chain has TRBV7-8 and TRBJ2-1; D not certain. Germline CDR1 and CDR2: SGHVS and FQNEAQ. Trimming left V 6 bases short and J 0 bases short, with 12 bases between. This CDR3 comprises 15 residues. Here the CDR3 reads CASRYGPSSYNEQFF. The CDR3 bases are TGTGCCAGCAGGTATGGGCCCAGCTCCTACAATGAGCAGTTCTTC.

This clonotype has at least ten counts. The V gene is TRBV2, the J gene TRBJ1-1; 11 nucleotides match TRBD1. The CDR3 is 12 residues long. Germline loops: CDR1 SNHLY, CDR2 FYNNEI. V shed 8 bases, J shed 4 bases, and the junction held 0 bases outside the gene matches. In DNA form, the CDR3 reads TGTGCCAGCGGGACAGGGGGCACTGAAGCTTTCTTT. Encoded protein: CASGTGGTEAFF.

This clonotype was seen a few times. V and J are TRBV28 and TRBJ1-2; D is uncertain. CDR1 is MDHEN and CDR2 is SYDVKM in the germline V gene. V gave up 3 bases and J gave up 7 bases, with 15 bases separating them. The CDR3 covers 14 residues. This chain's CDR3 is CASSLEATMGGYTF. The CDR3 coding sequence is TGTGCCAGCAGTTTGGAAGCGACAATGGGTGGCTACACCTTC.

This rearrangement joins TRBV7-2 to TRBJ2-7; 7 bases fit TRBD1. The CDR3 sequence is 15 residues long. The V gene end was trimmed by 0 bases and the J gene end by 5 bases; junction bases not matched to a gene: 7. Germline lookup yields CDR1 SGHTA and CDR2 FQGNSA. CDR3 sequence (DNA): TGTGCCAGCAGCTTAGCTATACCGACAGGGAACGAGCAGTACTTC. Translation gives CASSLAIPTGNEQYF.

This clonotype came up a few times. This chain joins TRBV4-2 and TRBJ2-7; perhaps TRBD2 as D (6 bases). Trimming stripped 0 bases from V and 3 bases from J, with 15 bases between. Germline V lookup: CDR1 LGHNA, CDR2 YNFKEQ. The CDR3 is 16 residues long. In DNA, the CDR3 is TGTGCCAGCAGCCAAGAAATGGCGCGGGATTACTACGAGCAGTACTTC. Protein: CASSQEMARDYYEQYF.

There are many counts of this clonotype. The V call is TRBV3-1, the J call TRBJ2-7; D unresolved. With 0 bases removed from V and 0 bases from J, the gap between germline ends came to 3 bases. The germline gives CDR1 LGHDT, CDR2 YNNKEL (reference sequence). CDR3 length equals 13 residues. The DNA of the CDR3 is TGTGCCAGCAGCCAAGAAACCTCCTACGAGCAGTACTTC. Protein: CASSQETSYEQYF.

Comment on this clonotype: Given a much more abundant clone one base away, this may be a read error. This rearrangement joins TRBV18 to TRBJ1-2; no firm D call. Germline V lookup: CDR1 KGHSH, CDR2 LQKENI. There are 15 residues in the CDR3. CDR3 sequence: CASSQATGSNYGHTF. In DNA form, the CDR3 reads TGTGCCAGCTCACAAGCGACTGGATCTAACTATGGCCACACCTTC.

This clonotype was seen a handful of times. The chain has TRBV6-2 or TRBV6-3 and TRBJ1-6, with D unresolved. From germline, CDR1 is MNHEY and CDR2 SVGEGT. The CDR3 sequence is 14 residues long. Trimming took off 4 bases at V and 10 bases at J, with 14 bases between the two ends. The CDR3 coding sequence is TGTGCCAGCAGTTTAAGCGGGATCAAATCACCCCTCCACTTT. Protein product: CASSLSGIKSPLHF.

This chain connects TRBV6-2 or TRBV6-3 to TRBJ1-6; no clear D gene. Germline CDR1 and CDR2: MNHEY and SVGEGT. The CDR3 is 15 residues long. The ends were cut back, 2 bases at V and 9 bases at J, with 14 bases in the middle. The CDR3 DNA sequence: TGTGCCAGCAGTTACGTCCGGGATAGAACTTCACCCCTCCACTTT. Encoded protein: CASSYVRDRTSPLHF.

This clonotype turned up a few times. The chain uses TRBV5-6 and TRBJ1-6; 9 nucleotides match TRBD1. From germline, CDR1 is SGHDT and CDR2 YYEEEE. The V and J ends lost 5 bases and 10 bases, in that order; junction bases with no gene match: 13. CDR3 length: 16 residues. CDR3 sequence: CASSFTGTGQGSPLHF. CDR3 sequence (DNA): TGTGCCAGCAGTTTCACCGGGACAGGGCAGGGGTCACCCCTCCACTTT.

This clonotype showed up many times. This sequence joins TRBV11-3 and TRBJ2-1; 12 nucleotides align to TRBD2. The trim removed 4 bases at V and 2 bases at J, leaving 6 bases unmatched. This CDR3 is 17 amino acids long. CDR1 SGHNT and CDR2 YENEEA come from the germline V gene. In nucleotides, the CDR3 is TGTGCCAGCAGCTCTACTAGCGGGAGGACCACCTACAATGAGCAGTTCTTC. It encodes CASSSTSGRTTYNEQFF. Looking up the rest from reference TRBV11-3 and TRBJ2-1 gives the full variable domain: EAGVVQSPRYKIIEKKQPVAFWCNPISGHNTLYWYLQNLGQGPELLIRYENEEAVDDSQLPKDRFSAERLKGVDSTLKIQPAELGDSAVYLCASSSTSGRTTYNEQFFGPGTRLTVL.

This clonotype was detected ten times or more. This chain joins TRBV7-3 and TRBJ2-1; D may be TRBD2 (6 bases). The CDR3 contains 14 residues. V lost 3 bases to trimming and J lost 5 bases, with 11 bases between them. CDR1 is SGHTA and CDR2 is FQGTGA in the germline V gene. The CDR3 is CASSFGSGNNEQFF. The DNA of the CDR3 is TGTGCCAGCAGCTTCGGGAGCGGAAACAATGAGCAGTTCTTC.

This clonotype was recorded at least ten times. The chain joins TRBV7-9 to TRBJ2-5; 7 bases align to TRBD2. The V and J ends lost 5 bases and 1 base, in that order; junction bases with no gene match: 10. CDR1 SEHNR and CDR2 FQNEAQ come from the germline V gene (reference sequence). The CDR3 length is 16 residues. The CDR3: CASSLPLLAAQETQYF. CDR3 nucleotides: TGTGCCAGCAGCCTCCCTCTCCTAGCGGCCCAAGAGACCCAGTACTTC.

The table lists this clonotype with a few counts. The CDR3 nucleotides are TGTGCCAGCAGCCCACAGGGGGCCTATGGCTACACCTTC. It codes for CASSPQGAYGYTF. The chain employs TRBV7-9 and TRBJ1-2, with 9 positions matching TRBD1. The V gene's germline CDR1 is SEHNR and CDR2 FQNEAQ (reference sequence). The CDR3 spans 13 residues. With 5 bases clipped from V and 4 bases from J, the junction kept 2 bases outside the gene matches.

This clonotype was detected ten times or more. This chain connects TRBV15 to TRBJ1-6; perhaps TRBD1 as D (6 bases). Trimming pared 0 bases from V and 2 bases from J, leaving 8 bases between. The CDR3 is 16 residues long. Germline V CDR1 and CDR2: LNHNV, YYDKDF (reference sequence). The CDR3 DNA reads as TGTGCCACCAGCAGAGAAAAGGGGGCCTATAATTCACCCCTCCACTTT. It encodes CATSREKGAYNSPLHF.

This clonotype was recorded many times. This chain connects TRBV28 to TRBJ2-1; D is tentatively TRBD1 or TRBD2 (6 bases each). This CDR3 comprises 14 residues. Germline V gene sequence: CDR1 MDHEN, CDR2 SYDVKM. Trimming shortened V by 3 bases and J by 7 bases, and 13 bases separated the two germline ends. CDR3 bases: TGTGCCAGCAGTTTTAGGGGGGCCCTAAATGAGCAGTTCTTC. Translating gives CASSFRGALNEQFF.